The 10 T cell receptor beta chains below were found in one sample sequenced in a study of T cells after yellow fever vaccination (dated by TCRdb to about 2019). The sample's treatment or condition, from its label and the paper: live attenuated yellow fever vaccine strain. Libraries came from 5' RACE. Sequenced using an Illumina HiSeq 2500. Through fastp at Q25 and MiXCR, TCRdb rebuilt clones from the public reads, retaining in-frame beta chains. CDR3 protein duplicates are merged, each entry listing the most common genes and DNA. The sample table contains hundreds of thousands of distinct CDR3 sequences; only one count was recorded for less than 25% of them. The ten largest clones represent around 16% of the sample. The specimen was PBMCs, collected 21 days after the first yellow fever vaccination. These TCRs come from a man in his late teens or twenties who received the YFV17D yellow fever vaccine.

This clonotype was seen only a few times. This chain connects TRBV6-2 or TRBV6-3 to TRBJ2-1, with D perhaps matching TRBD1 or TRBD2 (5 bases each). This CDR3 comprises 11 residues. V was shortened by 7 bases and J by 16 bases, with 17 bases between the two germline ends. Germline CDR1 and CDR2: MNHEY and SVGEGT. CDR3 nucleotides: TGTGCCAGCACCCGTTTCGGGGCGGCATTCTTC. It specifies CASTRFGAAFF.

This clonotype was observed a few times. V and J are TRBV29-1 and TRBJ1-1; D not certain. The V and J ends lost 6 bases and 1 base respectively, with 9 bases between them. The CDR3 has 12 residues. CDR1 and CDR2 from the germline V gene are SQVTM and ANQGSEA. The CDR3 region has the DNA TGCAGCGTCGCCGTAGGGAACACTGAAGCTTTCTTT. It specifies CSVAVGNTEAFF.

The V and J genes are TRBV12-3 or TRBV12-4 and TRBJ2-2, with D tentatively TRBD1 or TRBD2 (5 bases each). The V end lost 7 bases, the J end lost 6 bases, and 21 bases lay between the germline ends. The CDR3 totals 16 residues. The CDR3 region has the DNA TGTGCCAGCATCCCCTTTGGGGGTTTTGACTCCGGGGAGCTGTTTTTT. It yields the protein CASIPFGGFDSGELFF.

The CDR3 nucleotides read TGTGCCAGCGTACTAGACAGGGCCACCGGGGAGCTGTTTTTT. Its protein product is CASVLDRATGELFF. V is TRBV2 and J is TRBJ2-2, with 7 bases aligning to TRBD1. The CDR3 is 14 residues long. The germline V gene encodes CDR1 SNHLY and CDR2 FYNNEI. The ends lost 8 bases at V and 4 bases at J; junction bases unmatched: 7.

CDR3 sequence: CASSQEGSPLWGKNIQYF. CDR3 in DNA: TGCGCCAGCAGCCAAGAAGGATCGCCTCTTTGGGGCAAAAACATTCAGTACTTC. V is TRBV4-3 and J is TRBJ2-4; no reliable D call. V was clipped by 0 bases and J by 3 bases, with 18 bases between them. The CDR3 consists of 18 residues. Germline CDR1 is LGHNA and CDR2 is YSLEER.

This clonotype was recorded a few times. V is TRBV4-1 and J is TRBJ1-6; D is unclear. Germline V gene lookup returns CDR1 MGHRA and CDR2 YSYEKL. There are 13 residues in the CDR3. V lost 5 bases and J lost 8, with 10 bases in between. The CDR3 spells CASSKARDSPLHF. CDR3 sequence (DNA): TGCGCCAGCAGCAAAGCGAGGGATTCACCCCTCCACTTT.

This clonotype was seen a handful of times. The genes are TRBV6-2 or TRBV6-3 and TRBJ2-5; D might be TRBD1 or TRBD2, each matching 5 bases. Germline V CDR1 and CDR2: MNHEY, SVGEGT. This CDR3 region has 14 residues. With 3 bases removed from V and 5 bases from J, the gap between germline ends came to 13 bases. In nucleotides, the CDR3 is TGTGCCAGCAGTTATCTGAGGGGCGAGGAGACCCAGTACTTC. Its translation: CASSYLRGEETQYF.

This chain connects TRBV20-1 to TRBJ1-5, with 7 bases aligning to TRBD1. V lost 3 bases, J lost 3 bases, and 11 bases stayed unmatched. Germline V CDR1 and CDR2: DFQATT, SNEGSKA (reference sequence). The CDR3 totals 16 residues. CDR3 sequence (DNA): TGCAGTGCTAGTCGTACGGGGGGACAGCTCAATCAGCCCCAGCATTTT. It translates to CSASRTGGQLNQPQHF.

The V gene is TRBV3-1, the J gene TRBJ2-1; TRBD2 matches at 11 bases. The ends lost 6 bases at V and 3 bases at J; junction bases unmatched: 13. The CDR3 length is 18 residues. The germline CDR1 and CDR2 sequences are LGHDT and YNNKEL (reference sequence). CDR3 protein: CASRGNRASGGFYNEQFF. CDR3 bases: TGTGCCAGCAGGGGGAATAGGGCTAGCGGGGGGTTCTACAATGAGCAGTTCTTC.

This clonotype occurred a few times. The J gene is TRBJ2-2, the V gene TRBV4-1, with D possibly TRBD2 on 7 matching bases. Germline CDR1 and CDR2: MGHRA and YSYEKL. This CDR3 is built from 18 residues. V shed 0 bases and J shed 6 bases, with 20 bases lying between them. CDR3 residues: CASSQDIHNRAGAGELFF. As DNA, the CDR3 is TGCGCCAGCAGCCAAGATATCCACAACAGGGCGGGGGCCGGGGAGCTGTTTTTT.